Presented here are 28 T cell receptor beta chains from one specimen sequenced in a study of blood T cell repertoires in COVID-19. Assay used: immunoSEQ multiplex PCR; TCRdb lists only in-frame clones, some missing. The sample has approximately 210,000 clones; approximately 94% are singletons. Material: peripheral blood. The receptors were sampled from a man aged 25 to 40 with COVID-19, enrolled during active disease.

The chain couples TRBV7-9 to TRBJ2-1; TRBD2 matches 7 bases. The CDR3 contains 15 residues. The germline CDR1 and CDR2 sequences are SEHNR and FQNEAQ (reference sequence). V dropped 5 bases and J dropped 3; count of bases not matched to a gene: 7. CDR3 in amino acids: CASSESGVDYNEQFF. DNA for the CDR3: TGTGCCAGCAGCGAGAGCGGGGTTGACTACAATGAGCAGTTCTTC.

This chain uses TRBV6-5 with TRBJ2-7; 11 bases map to TRBD1. Germline trimming cut 2 bases from V and 4 bases from J; bases unmatched to any gene: 4. This CDR3 comprises 15 residues. Germline CDR1 is MNHEY and CDR2 is SVGAGI. The DNA of the CDR3 is TGTGCCAGCAGTTACGGGACAGGGGGAGCGTACGAGCAGTACTTC. This sequence encodes CASSYGTGGAYEQYF.

This rearrangement joins TRBV12-2 to TRBJ2-2; the table's D call TRBD2 went unverified against the DNA. TRBV12-2 is a pseudogene. This CDR3 region has 16 residues. The CDR3 DNA is TGTGCAAGTCGCTTAGAGGTAGGTGCGGTCACCGGGGAGCTGTTTTTT. Protein: CASRLEVGAVTGELFF.

The chain joins TRBV20-1 to TRBJ1-5; 8 nucleotides line up with TRBD1. The CDR3 contains 16 residues. J lost 0 bases, V lost 3 bases, and 7 bases had no gene match. Germline V gives CDR1 DFQATT, CDR2 SNEGSKA (reference sequence). In nucleotides, the CDR3 is TGCAGTGCTAGTAACAGGGGGGGATATAGCAATCAGCCCCAGCATTTT. Translation gives CSASNRGGYSNQPQHF.

The chain employs TRBV5-1 and TRBJ2-7, with TRBD1 as a possible D gene (6 bases). Germline V gene data show CDR1 as SGHRS and CDR2 as YFSETQ. Trimming pared 0 bases from V and 4 bases from J, leaving 14 bases between. This CDR3 contains 15 residues. CDR3 sequence reads: CASSLGAGANYEQYF. DNA of the CDR3: TGCGCCAGCAGCTTGGGAGCAGGGGCGAATTACGAGCAGTACTTC. The full variable domain, completed using reference TRBV5-1 and TRBJ2-7, is KAGVTQTPRYLIKTRGQQVTLSCSPISGHRSVSWYQQTPGQGLQFLFEYFSETQRNKGNFPGRFSGRQFSNSRSEMNVSTLELGDSALYLCASSLGAGANYEQYFGPGTRLTVT.

In its sample, this clone was seen once. V is TRBV10-2 and J is TRBJ1-1; TRBD1 agrees at 8 bases. Germline CDR1 WSHSY, CDR2 SAAADI. Trimming at V came to 4 bases and at J to 8 bases, leaving 3 bases not matched to a gene. The CDR3 loop spans 12 amino acids. CDR3: CASSGPGGEAFF. For the CDR3, the DNA is TGCGCCAGCAGTGGACCAGGGGGCGAAGCTTTCTTT.

The chain joins TRBV27 to TRBJ1-2, with 8 bases lining up with TRBD1. The CDR3 consists of 15 residues. The germline V gene has CDR1 MNHEY and CDR2 SMNVEV (reference sequence). J lost 4 bases, V lost 6 bases, and 10 bases had no gene match. This CDR3 is CASSLSGGTGYGYTF. DNA of the CDR3: TGTGCCAGCAGCCTCTCTGGCGGGACAGGCTATGGCTACACCTTC.

The chain joins TRBV9 to TRBJ1-1, with unresolved D. Germline lookup yields CDR1 SGDLS and CDR2 YYNGEE. The V and J ends lost 0 bases and 1 base respectively, with 13 bases between them. The CDR3 is made up of 16 amino acids. The CDR3 reads CASSVGRVSANTEAFF. The DNA for the CDR3 is TGTGCCAGCAGCGTAGGGAGGGTATCGGCGAACACTGAAGCTTTCTTT.

The chain is built from TRBV11-3 and TRBJ2-1; no clear D. V lost 6 bases to trimming and J lost 5 bases, with 5 bases between them. In germline, CDR1 is SGHNT, CDR2 YENEEA. CDR3 size: 11 residues. The DNA for the CDR3 is TGTGCCAGCAGTCACAACAATGAGCAGTTCTTC. This encodes CASSHNNEQFF.

The chain is built from TRBV6-4 and TRBJ2-1; 9 bases match TRBD1. CDR3 length equals 14 residues. With V trimmed by 6 bases and J by 8 bases, 8 bases remained unmatched. CDR1 is MRHNA, CDR2 SNTAGT, per germline. CDR3 nucleotides: TGTGCCAGCAGAACCGGGACAGGGTCCCATGAGCAGTTCTTC. It specifies CASRTGTGSHEQFF.

This sequence joins TRBV4-1 and TRBJ2-2; 7 bases line up with TRBD1. CDR3 length equals 17 residues. V lost 0 bases, J lost 0 bases, and 4 bases stayed unmatched. Germline CDR1 reads MGHRA; CDR2 reads YSYEKL. CDR3 sequence (DNA): TGCGCCAGCAGCCAAGATACAGGGACAGCGAACACCGGGGAGCTGTTTTTT. Translating it yields CASSQDTGTANTGELFF.

The table lists this clone with a count of one. V gene TRBV19 combines with J gene TRBJ1-5, with D possibly TRBD1 on 5 matching bases. Looked up from germline, CDR1 is LNHDA and CDR2 is SQIVND (reference sequence). With 10 bases removed from V and 6 bases from J, the gap between germline ends came to 19 bases. The CDR3 extends over 14 amino acids. CDR3 nucleotides: TGTGCCACCCTAGGGGCGGGGAACGGTCAGCCCCAGCATTTT. Translation gives CATLGAGNGQPQHF.

J is TRBJ1-2 and V is TRBV10-3, with no clear D. V was pared by 6 bases and J by 4 bases, with 9 bases between. The CDR3 loop spans 12 amino acids. Germline CDR1 ENHRY, CDR2 SYGVKD. The CDR3 nucleotides read TGTGCCATCAGCGGGGTTCCCTATGGCTACACCTTC. Protein product: CAISGVPYGYTF.

The chain is built from TRBV14 and TRBJ1-2; 7 nucleotides align to TRBD1. J gave up 4 bases and V 6 bases, and 5 bases lay outside the gene matches. The CDR3 contains 13 residues. Germline CDR1 SGHDN, CDR2 FVKESK. Here the CDR3 reads CASSRDSPYGYTF. CDR3 coding DNA: TGTGCCAGCAGTCGGGACAGCCCCTATGGCTACACCTTC.

Comment on this clone: Other DNA sequences from this sample encode an identical CDR3 as well. This sequence joins TRBV28 and TRBJ1-1; D uncertain. The V gene's germline CDR1 is MDHEN and CDR2 SYDVKM. The V end was cut by 2 bases, the J end by 2 bases, with 3 bases between. The CDR3 runs to 12 residues. CDR3 in amino acids: CASSLLNTEAFF. Here the CDR3 DNA reads TGTGCCAGCAGTTTACTCAACACTGAAGCTTTCTTT.

J is TRBJ2-5 and V is TRBV10-3; 13 positions agree with TRBD2. From germline, CDR1 is ENHRY and CDR2 SYGVKD. The CDR3 length is 15 residues. V shed 5 bases, J shed 5 bases, and the junction held 5 bases outside the gene matches. The CDR3 region is CAISPTSGGSETQYF. Here the CDR3 DNA reads TGTGCCATCAGTCCGACTAGCGGGGGGTCGGAGACCCAGTACTTC.

Concerning this clone itself: This sample also contains other DNA sequences that code for the same CDR3. The chain couples TRBV12-3 or TRBV12-4 to TRBJ1-2; D remains unclear. V gave up 3 bases and J gave up 6 bases, with 8 bases separating them. There are 12 residues in the CDR3. CDR3 DNA sequence: TGTGCCAGCAGTTTTTACAGTCATGGCTACACCTTC. Translated: CASSFYSHGYTF.

The chain employs TRBV9 and TRBJ1-6; tentatively, D is TRBD1 (5 bases). Trimming pared 4 bases from V and 12 bases from J, leaving 14 bases between. The CDR3 spans 13 residues. The germline gives CDR1 SGDLS, CDR2 YYNGEE. CDR3 sequence reads: CASSPDSRGPLHF. The CDR3 DNA is TGTGCCAGCAGCCCAGACTCAAGGGGACCCCTCCACTTT.

In DNA form, the CDR3 reads TGTGCCAGTAGTAGGGACACAGGGACGAGCAACTATGGCTACACCTTC. Residues: CASSRDTGTSNYGYTF. V is TRBV19 and J is TRBJ1-2, with D possibly TRBD1 on 6 matching bases. The CDR3 has 16 residues. The ends were cut back, 4 bases at V and 2 bases at J, with 17 bases in the middle. Germline values: CDR1 LNHDA, CDR2 SQIVND (reference sequence). Combining the CDR3 with reference TRBV19 and TRBJ1-2 gives the whole variable domain DGGITQSPKYLFRKEGQNVTLSCEQNLNHDAMYWYRQDPGQGLRLIYYSQIVNDFQKGDIAEGYSVSREKKESFPLTVTSAQKNPTAFYLCASSRDTGTSNYGYTFGSGTRLTVV.

The CDR3 spells CASSWTGTDTQYF. CDR3 coding DNA: TGTGCCAGTAGTTGGACGGGAACAGATACGCAGTATTTT. This chain connects TRBV19 to TRBJ2-3; the D gene is possibly TRBD2 (5 bases). This CDR3 is built from 13 residues. Germline CDR1 is LNHDA and CDR2 is SQIVND (reference sequence). Trimming left V 5 bases short and J 3 bases short, with 9 bases between.

The chain joins TRBV18 to TRBJ2-7; possibly TRBD2 for D (5 bases). Germline V gene sequence: CDR1 KGHSH, CDR2 LQKENI. The CDR3 loop spans 15 amino acids. Between the trimmed V and J ends, which lost 3 bases and 3 bases, there was a span of 15 bases. The DNA of the CDR3 is TGTGCCAGCTCACCTCTGACGGGGTCGTACTACGAGCAGTACTTC. Its translation is CASSPLTGSYYEQYF.

This clone was counted once. This chain joins TRBV6-2 or TRBV6-3 and TRBJ1-5; D unresolved. Trimming removed 6 bases from V and 0 bases from J, with 15 bases in between. The CDR3 has 16 residues. Germline lookup yields CDR1 MNHEY and CDR2 SVGEGT. The chain's CDR3 is CASSTAAGNSNQPQHF. In nucleotides, the CDR3 is TGTGCCAGCAGCACAGCCGCAGGAAATAGCAATCAGCCCCAGCATTTT.

CDR3 loop: CATSQSSNYGYTF. CDR3 coding DNA: TGTGCCACCAGCCAATCATCTAACTATGGCTACACCTTC. The rearrangement uses TRBV15 and TRBJ1-2; D remains unclear. This CDR3 has 13 residues. Germline CDR1 reads LNHNV; CDR2 reads YYDKDF (reference sequence). V was cut by 5 bases and J by 0 bases, with 7 bases left in between.

This chain uses TRBV5-4 with TRBJ1-1; possibly TRBD1 for D (6 bases). Trimming removed 0 bases from V and 3 bases from J, with 12 bases in between. The germline CDR1 and CDR2 sequences are SGHNT and YYREEE (reference sequence). CDR3 length: 15 residues. CDR3 sequence reads: CASSLAGRGYTEAFF. The CDR3 nucleotides are TGTGCCAGCAGCTTGGCCGGCAGGGGTTACACTGAAGCTTTCTTT.

V gene TRBV2 combines with J gene TRBJ1-2; D unresolved. Trimming removed 0 bases from V and 8 bases from J, with 7 bases in between. The germline V gene encodes CDR1 SNHLY and CDR2 FYNNEI. The CDR3 is 12 amino acids. CDR3 loop: CASSEARRGYTF. The CDR3 nucleotides read TGTGCCAGCAGTGAAGCACGTCGGGGCTACACCTTC.

The chain couples TRBV4-1 to TRBJ2-1; 9 nucleotides align to TRBD2. Unmatched junction bases numbered 15, after V lost 3 bases and J lost 6 bases. The CDR3 contains 18 residues. CDR1 and CDR2 from the germline V gene are MGHRA and YSYEKL. The CDR3 DNA is TGCGCCAGCAGCCAGTACCCCCCAGGGACTAGCCAGGTCAATGAGCAGTTCTTC. This encodes CASSQYPPGTSQVNEQFF.

The J gene is TRBJ2-7, the V gene TRBV5-4, with D uncertain. The CDR3 extends over 15 amino acids. In germline, CDR1 is SGHNT, CDR2 YYREEE (reference sequence). Trimming pared 2 bases from V and 0 bases from J, leaving 12 bases between. In nucleotides, the CDR3 is TGTGCCAGCAGCTTAAACAGCCAAAGCTCCTACGAGCAGTACTTC. Its protein product is CASSLNSQSSYEQYF.

This clone was detected only once. J is TRBJ1-2 and V is TRBV29-1; maybe TRBD1 (5 bases). The germline V gene has CDR1 SQVTM and CDR2 ANQGSEA. The CDR3 contains 13 residues. V lost 6 bases and J lost 4, with 15 bases in between. The CDR3 spells CSVEPGLSYGYTF. In DNA, the CDR3 is TGCAGCGTAGAGCCGGGACTTTCCTATGGCTACACCTTC.